This T cell receptor (beta chain) was obtained from a study of T cells in Graves' hyperthyroidism and ophthalmopathy. Study overall: Peripheral blood was secured at the point of initial diagnosis, before any treatment. Study results and caveats: Blood shared most expanded thyroid clonotypes above 0.001.

V lost 5 bases and J lost 15; bases outside the gene matches: 5. Per germline, CDR1 MNHEY and CDR2 SMNVEV (reference sequence). CDR3 size: 13 residues. RNA transcripts yielded amplified TCR beta CDR3 regions. The TCR CDR3 first-round RT-PCR relied on the HTBI primer set. TCRdb called the multiplex PCR reads again in MiXCR, with one record for every CDR3 protein. The sample includes about 210,000 distinct CDR3 sequences, about a sixth of them seen just once. The study excluded patients with uncontrolled infection, other autoimmune disease, pregnancy or lactation. Out of more than 8 ml of fresh peripheral blood came the PBMCs. A word on this clonotype: Antigen: not known.

The TCR was taken from a man between 50 and 59 years old with Graves' hyperthyroidism. This rearrangement joins TRBV27 to TRBJ2-1; TRBD2 agrees at 15 bases. The sequenced sample consisted of blood. CDR3 sequence (DNA): TGTGCCAGCAGTCCCCGGACTAGCGGGAGGGCGTTCTTC. Amino acids: CASSPRTSGRAFF.